This paragraph reports one T cell receptor beta chain. The germline gives CDR1 SGHRS, CDR2 YFSETQ. This CDR3 has 14 amino acids. V lost 0 bases and J lost 3, with 9 bases in between. The sample belongs to a study of control samples from healthy donors and cancer patients. Some clones are missing from TCRdb's copy, which holds only in-frame ones; the method was immunoSEQ multiplex PCR. Of 65,000 to 95,000 clones in the sample, approximately 91% were seen once. V gene TRBV5-1 combines with J gene TRBJ1-2; maybe TRBD1 (5 bases). The TCR originated in a man aged 50-59 years in good health. The sequenced material came from blood. CDR3 sequence reads: CASSLDQGDYGYTF. The CDR3 DNA follows: TGCGCCAGCAGCTTGGATCAGGGTGACTATGGCTACACCTTC.